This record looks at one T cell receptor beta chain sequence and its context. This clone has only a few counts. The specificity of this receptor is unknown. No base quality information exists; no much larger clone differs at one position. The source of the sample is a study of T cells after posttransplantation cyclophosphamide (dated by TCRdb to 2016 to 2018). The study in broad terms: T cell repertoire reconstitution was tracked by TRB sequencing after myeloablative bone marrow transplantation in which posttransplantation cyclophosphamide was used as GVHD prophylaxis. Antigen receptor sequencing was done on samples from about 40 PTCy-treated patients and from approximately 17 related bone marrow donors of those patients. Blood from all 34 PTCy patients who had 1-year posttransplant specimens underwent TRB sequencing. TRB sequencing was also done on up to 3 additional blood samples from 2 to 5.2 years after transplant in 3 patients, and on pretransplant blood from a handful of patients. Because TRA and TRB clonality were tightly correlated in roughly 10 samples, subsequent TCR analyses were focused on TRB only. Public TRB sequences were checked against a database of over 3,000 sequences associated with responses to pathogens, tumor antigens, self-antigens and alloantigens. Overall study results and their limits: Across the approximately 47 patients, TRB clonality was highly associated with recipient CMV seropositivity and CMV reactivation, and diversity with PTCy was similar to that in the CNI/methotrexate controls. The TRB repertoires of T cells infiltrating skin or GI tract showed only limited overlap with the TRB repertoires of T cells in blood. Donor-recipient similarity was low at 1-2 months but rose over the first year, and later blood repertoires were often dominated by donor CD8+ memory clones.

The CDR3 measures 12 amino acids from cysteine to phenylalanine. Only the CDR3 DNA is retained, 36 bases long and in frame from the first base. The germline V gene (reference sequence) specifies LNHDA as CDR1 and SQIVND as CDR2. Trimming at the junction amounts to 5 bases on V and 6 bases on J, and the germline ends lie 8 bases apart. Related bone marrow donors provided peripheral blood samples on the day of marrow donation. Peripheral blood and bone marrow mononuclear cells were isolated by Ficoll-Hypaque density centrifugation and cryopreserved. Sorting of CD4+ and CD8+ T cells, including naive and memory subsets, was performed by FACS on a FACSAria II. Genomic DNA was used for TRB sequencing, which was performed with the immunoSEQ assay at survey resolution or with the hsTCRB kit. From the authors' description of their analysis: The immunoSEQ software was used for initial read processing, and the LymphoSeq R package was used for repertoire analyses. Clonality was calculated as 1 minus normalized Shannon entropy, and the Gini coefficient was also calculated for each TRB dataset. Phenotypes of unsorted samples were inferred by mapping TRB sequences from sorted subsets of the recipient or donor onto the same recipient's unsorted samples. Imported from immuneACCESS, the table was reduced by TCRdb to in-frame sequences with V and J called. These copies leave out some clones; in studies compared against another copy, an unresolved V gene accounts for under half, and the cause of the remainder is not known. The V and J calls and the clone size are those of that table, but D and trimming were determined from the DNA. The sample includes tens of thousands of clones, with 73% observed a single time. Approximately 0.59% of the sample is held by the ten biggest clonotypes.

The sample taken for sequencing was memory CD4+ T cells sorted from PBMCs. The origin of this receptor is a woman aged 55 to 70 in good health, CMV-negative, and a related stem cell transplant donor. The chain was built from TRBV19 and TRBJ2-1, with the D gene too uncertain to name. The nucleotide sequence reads TGTGCCAGTAGTCAGAGGAGCAATGAGCAGTTCTTC. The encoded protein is CASSQRSNEQFF.